These 24 T cell receptor beta chains originate from one sample sequenced in a study of blood T cell repertoires in COVID-19. Libraries were prepared by immunoSEQ multiplex PCR; TCRdb keeps only in-frame clonotypes and omits some of them. The table has about 240,000 clones, 80% to 95% seen once. Sequenced: peripheral blood. Receptor source: a young man with COVID-19, enrolled during active disease.

The V gene is TRBV9, the J gene TRBJ1-2; 7 nucleotides agree with TRBD1. Germline CDR1 SGDLS, CDR2 YYNGEE. The CDR3 length is 15 residues. V shed 0 bases and J 8 bases; nucleotides not matched to a gene: 10. CDR3 sequence (DNA): TGTGCCAGCAGCGTAGAGAGTCAGGGGGTGTCCGGCTACACCTTC. Amino acids: CASSVESQGVSGYTF.

The V gene is TRBV18, the J gene TRBJ2-5; possibly TRBD1 for D (6 bases). Germline V gene lookup returns CDR1 KGHSH and CDR2 LQKENI. The CDR3 consists of 12 residues. The V end lost 6 bases, the J end lost 1 base, and 6 bases lay between the germline ends. The CDR3 spells CASSDSQETQYF. The DNA for the CDR3 is TGTGCCAGCTCGGACAGCCAAGAGACCCAGTACTTC.

The chain couples TRBV7-6 to TRBJ1-1; 7 bases match TRBD1. The CDR3 is made up of 16 amino acids. Germline CDR1 and CDR2: SGHVS and FNYEAQ. The V and J ends lost 0 bases and 1 base, in that order; junction bases with no gene match: 5. CDR3 protein: CASSLAMGQSNTEAFF. CDR3 DNA: TGTGCCAGCAGCTTAGCGATGGGACAGTCGAACACTGAAGCTTTCTTT.

This rearrangement joins TRBV7-9 to TRBJ1-1, with unresolved D. Germline CDR1 is SEHNR and CDR2 is FQNEAQ (reference sequence). CDR3 size: 15 residues. The V gene lost 4 bases and the J gene lost 5 bases, with 17 bases spanning the gap. The CDR3 loop reads CASSYLPPGETEAFF. In nucleotides, the CDR3 is TGTGCCAGCAGCTACCTCCCGCCGGGAGAGACTGAAGCTTTCTTT.

The rearrangement links TRBV6-6 to TRBJ1-3, with a weak D call TRBD1 (5 bases). The V end lost 1 base, the J end lost 3 bases, and 13 bases lay between the germline ends. The CDR3 sequence is 16 residues long. The V gene's germline CDR1 is MNHNY and CDR2 SVGAGI (reference sequence). CDR3 sequence: CASSYLDPTDGNTIYF. The CDR3 coding sequence is TGTGCCAGCAGTTACTTGGACCCGACAGATGGAAACACCATATATTTT.

The chain combines TRBV11-3 with TRBJ2-3, with TRBD2 as a possible D gene (6 bases). The CDR3 runs to 16 residues. Trimming pared 5 bases from V and 5 bases from J, leaving 20 bases between. Per the germline V gene, CDR1 is SGHNT and CDR2 is YENEEA. The CDR3 sequence is CASSRSWPPAGDTQYF. The CDR3 DNA reads as TGTGCCAGCAGCCGAAGCTGGCCGCCAGCGGGAGATACGCAGTATTTT.

V is TRBV11-2 and J is TRBJ2-7; 7 bases fit TRBD1. Germline CDR1 SGHAT, CDR2 FQNNGV. The CDR3 is made up of 15 amino acids. J was trimmed by 3 bases and V by 5 bases; bases with no gene match: 10. The CDR3 is CASSPQTGINYEQYF. The CDR3 DNA reads TGTGCCAGCAGCCCCCAGACAGGGATCAACTACGAGCAGTACTTC.

This chain connects TRBV6-5 to TRBJ1-4; 9 positions agree with TRBD1. Germline loops: CDR1 MNHEY, CDR2 SVGAGI. Trimming cost V 2 bases and J 7 bases; bases outside gene matches: 5. The CDR3 has 15 amino acids. CDR3 amino acids: CASSYNRGRGEKLFF. CDR3 nucleotide sequence: TGTGCCAGCAGTTACAACAGGGGGCGCGGTGAAAAACTGTTTTTT.

The gene calls are TRBV6-5 and TRBJ1-1; 8 bases line up with TRBD1. Trimming took 7 bases from V and 5 from J; bases not matched to a gene: 3. The CDR3 spans 12 residues. Germline V lookup: CDR1 MNHEY, CDR2 SVGAGI. The CDR3 loop reads CASNRQGTEAFF. The CDR3 DNA reads TGTGCCAGCAATAGACAGGGGACTGAAGCTTTCTTT.

This chain joins TRBV29-1 and TRBJ1-5; D gene ambiguous. The germline V and J ends were trimmed by 5 bases and 6 bases, with 5 bases remaining between them. The germline V gene encodes CDR1 SQVTM and CDR2 ANQGSEA. The CDR3 length is 10 residues. The CDR3 reads CSVLVQPQHF. DNA for the CDR3: TGCAGCGTTCTTGTTCAGCCCCAGCATTTT.

This chain connects TRBV9 to TRBJ1-6; the match to TRBD1 covers 9 bases. Losses at the gene ends were 3 bases for V and 7 bases for J; bases not matched to a gene: 14. This CDR3 has 18 amino acids. Per germline, CDR1 SGDLS and CDR2 YYNGEE. CDR3 DNA: TGTGCCAGCAGCGCCGCGGGGATAGGGACAGGGAGGAATTCACCCCTCCACTTT. This gives the protein CASSAAGIGTGRNSPLHF.

The chain joins TRBV6-6 to TRBJ2-1; 10 bases match TRBD2. CDR1 is MNHNY and CDR2 is SVGAGI in the germline V gene (reference sequence). J gave up 0 bases and V 6 bases, and 14 bases lay outside the gene matches. The CDR3 contains 19 residues. The CDR3 bases are TGTGCCAGCAGCTTAACCGGGACTAGCGCCACCCGCTCCTACAATGAGCAGTTCTTC. Translation gives CASSLTGTSATRSYNEQFF.

CDR3 sequence: CASSSAGGEKLFF. The CDR3 DNA sequence: TGTGCCAGCAGTTCCGCTGGGGGGGAAAAACTGTTTTTT. The chain uses TRBV6-6 and TRBJ1-4; perhaps TRBD1 as D (5 bases). V lost 4 bases to trimming and J lost 8 bases, with 11 bases between them. This CDR3 region has 13 residues. Germline-derived CDR1 and CDR2 are MNHNY and SVGAGI (reference sequence).

The V and J genes are TRBV7-9 and TRBJ2-3; tentatively, D is TRBD1 (6 bases). Per germline, CDR1 SEHNR and CDR2 FQNEAQ (reference sequence). V was pared by 6 bases and J by 7 bases, with 11 bases between. This CDR3 has 12 residues. CDR3 nucleotides: TGTGCCAGCAGGGACACAGGGAATACGCAGTATTTT. It codes for CASRDTGNTQYF.

The V gene is TRBV23-1, the J gene TRBJ1-4, with 9 bases that match TRBD1. TRBV23-1 is treated as an ORF (open reading frame) with a function not yet certain. With V trimmed by 4 bases and J by 8 bases, 20 bases remained unmatched. The CDR3 loop spans 19 amino acids. CDR3 residues: CASSLPWSTNRGLKEKLFF. CDR3 in DNA: TGCGCCAGCAGTCTTCCCTGGTCGACAAACAGGGGGCTAAAGGAAAAACTGTTTTTT.

The rearrangement uses TRBV3-1 (or the pseudogene TRBV3-2) and TRBJ1-2; D gene uncertain. The CDR3 spans 15 residues. CDR1 is LGHDT, CDR2 YNNKEL, per germline (reference sequence). The V end was cut by 0 bases, the J end by 8 bases, with 16 bases between. Written as DNA, the CDR3 is TGTGCCAGCAGCCAAGATCAGGTGACGGTGAAGGGCTACACCTTC. This encodes CASSQDQVTVKGYTF.

This chain joins TRBV6-1 and TRBJ1-3; no clear D. The V gene lost 3 bases and the J gene lost 0 bases, with 12 bases spanning the gap. The germline gives CDR1 MNHNS, CDR2 SASEGT. There are 16 residues in the CDR3. CDR3 protein: CASSESRPDSGNTIYF. The CDR3 coding sequence is TGTGCCAGCAGTGAGAGCAGGCCGGACTCTGGAAACACCATATATTTT.

This clone was recorded once. V is TRBV27 and J is TRBJ1-1; perhaps TRBD1 as D (6 bases). V was clipped by 5 bases and J by 1 base, with 17 bases between them. The CDR3 loop spans 16 amino acids. The germline gives CDR1 MNHEY, CDR2 SMNVEV (reference sequence). The CDR3 spells CASSLFAGQTNTEAFF. The DNA for the CDR3 is TGTGCCAGCAGTCTCTTTGCTGGACAGACGAACACTGAAGCTTTCTTT.

The CDR3 DNA sequence: TGTGCCAGCAGCTTCTCCGACCGAGGAGCGAACTATGGCTACACCTTC. Its protein is CASSFSDRGANYGYTF. The V call is TRBV9, the J call TRBJ1-2; D remains ambiguous. Germline CDR1 and CDR2: SGDLS and YYNGEE. The V gene lost 4 bases and the J gene lost 2 bases, with 18 bases spanning the gap. The CDR3 consists of 16 residues.

V gene TRBV19 combines with J gene TRBJ1-5; 7 nucleotides line up with TRBD1. CDR1 is LNHDA and CDR2 is SQIVND in the germline V gene (reference sequence). The V segment lost 4 bases and the J segment 5 bases; nucleotides outside the gene matches: 8. The CDR3 extends over 15 amino acids. CDR3 DNA: TGTGCCAGTAGTAGGCGGTGGCAGGGGGATCAGCCCCAGCATTTT. The encoded protein is CASSRRWQGDQPQHF.

This clone was seen only once. V usage is TRBV18 and J usage is TRBJ2-7, with unresolved D. Per germline, CDR1 KGHSH and CDR2 LQKENI. The CDR3 has 13 residues. Trimming took 5 bases from V and 11 from J, leaving 19 bases between them. The CDR3 DNA follows: TGTGCCAGCTCATCTAGACTGGTAGAGCATGAGTACTTC. Translated: CASSSRLVEHEYF.

The chain is built from TRBV9 and TRBJ1-4, with D unclear. The CDR3 length is 15 residues. The V end was cut by 3 bases, the J end by 4 bases, with 13 bases between. Germline V gives CDR1 SGDLS, CDR2 YYNGEE. The CDR3 coding sequence is TGTGCCAGCAGCGGGGCGGGAAAGCATAATGAAAAACTGTTTTTT. Residues: CASSGAGKHNEKLFF.

The chain couples TRBV19 to TRBJ2-7; TRBD2 might be the D (5 bases). Looked up from germline, CDR1 is LNHDA and CDR2 is SQIVND (reference sequence). V lost 5 bases to trimming and J lost 0 bases, with 14 bases between them. There are 15 residues in the CDR3. This chain's CDR3 is CASSPRLFPSYEQYF. CDR3 nucleotides: TGTGCCAGTAGTCCTCGACTATTCCCCTCCTACGAGCAGTACTTC.

The chain has TRBV20-1 and TRBJ1-2; D is unclear. V was pared by 3 bases and J by 5 bases, with 10 bases between. From germline, CDR1 is DFQATT and CDR2 SNEGSKA (reference sequence). The CDR3 is 12 residues long. The CDR3 protein is CSASDGLYGYTF. Here the CDR3 DNA reads TGCAGTGCTAGTGATGGCCTTTATGGCTACACCTTC.